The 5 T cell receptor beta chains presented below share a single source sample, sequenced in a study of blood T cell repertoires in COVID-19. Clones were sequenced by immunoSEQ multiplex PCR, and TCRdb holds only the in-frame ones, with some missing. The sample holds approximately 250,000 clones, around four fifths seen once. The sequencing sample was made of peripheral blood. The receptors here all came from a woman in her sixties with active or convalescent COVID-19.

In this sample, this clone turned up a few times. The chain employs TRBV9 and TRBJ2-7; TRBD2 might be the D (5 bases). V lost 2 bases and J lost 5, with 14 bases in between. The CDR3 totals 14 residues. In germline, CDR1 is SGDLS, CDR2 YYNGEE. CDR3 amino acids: CASSVSDSPHEQYF. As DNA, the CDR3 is TGTGCCAGCAGCGTCTCGGACTCACCCCACGAGCAGTACTTC.

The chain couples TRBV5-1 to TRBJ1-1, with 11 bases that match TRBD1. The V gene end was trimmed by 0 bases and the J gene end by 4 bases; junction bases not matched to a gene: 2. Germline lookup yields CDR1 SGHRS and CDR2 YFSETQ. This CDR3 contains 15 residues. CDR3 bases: TGCGCCAGCAGCTTGGTAGGACAGGGGGCCACTGAAGCTTTCTTT. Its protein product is CASSLVGQGATEAFF.

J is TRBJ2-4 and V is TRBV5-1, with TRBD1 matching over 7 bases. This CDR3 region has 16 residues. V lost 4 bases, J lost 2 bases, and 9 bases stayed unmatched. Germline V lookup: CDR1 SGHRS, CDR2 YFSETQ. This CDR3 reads CASSLRTGTTKNIQYF. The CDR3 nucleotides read TGCGCCAGCAGCCTCCGGACAGGAACAACCAAAAACATTCAGTACTTC.

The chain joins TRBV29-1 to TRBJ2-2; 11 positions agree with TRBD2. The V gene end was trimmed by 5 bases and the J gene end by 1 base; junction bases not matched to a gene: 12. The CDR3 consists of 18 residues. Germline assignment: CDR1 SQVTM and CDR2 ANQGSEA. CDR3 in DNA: TGCAGCGTTCAGGATGCTCTAGCGGGGGGATTGAACACCGGGGAGCTGTTTTTT. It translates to CSVQDALAGGLNTGELFF.

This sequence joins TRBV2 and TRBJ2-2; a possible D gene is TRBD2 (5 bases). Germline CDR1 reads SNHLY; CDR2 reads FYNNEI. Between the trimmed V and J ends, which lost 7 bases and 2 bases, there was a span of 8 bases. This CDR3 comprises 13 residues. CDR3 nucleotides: TGTGCCAGCACCAGACTAAACACCGGGGAGCTGTTTTTT. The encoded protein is CASTRLNTGELFF.